Below, 6 T cell receptor beta chains from the same sample are listed, as sequenced in a study of T cells in Graves' hyperthyroidism and ophthalmopathy. Researchers amplified the TCR beta CDR3 regions from RNA transcripts. Researchers ran a first-round RT-PCR on the TCR CDR3 using the HTBI primer set. Using its own MiXCR run on the multiplex PCR reads, TCRdb lists one record per CDR3 protein. In the table there are hundreds of thousands of distinct CDR3 sequences, approximately 15% of which are singletons. Sample: blood. The receptors come from a woman aged 18-29 years with Graves' hyperthyroidism.

J is TRBJ1-6 and V is TRBV6-1; D is unresolved. Germline V gene data show CDR1 as MNHNS and CDR2 as SASEGT. Trimming stripped 8 bases from V and 0 bases from J, with 8 bases between. CDR3 length: 14 residues. CDR3 nucleotide sequence: TGTGCCAGCGTGACCAGCTCCTATAATTCACCCCTCCACTTT. It codes for CASVTSSYNSPLHF.

The CDR3 here is CASSLVRDYTGELFF. CDR3 nucleotide sequence: TGTGCCAGTAGTCTTGTCCGGGATTACACCGGGGAGCTGTTTTTT. The chain employs TRBV19 and TRBJ2-2, with a weak D call TRBD2 (5 bases). Germline loops: CDR1 LNHDA, CDR2 SQIVND (reference sequence). The CDR3 covers 15 residues. V lost 5 bases and J 3 bases, leaving 13 bases between the germline ends.

There are many counts of this clonotype. The CDR3: CSVEVGTVVGYTF. The CDR3, as DNA: TGCAGCGTTGAAGTCGGGACAGTGGTTGGCTACACCTTC. The chain is built from TRBV29-1 and TRBJ1-2; TRBD1 matches at 7 bases. Germline V lookup: CDR1 SQVTM, CDR2 ANQGSEA. The CDR3 is 13 amino acids. V lost 1 base and J lost 7; bases outside the gene matches: 6.

V is TRBV4-1 and J is TRBJ2-3, with 10 positions matching TRBD2. Trimming at V came to 3 bases and at J to 1 base, leaving 1 base not matched to a gene. This CDR3 is 15 amino acids long. Germline V gene data show CDR1 as MGHRA and CDR2 as YSYEKL. In nucleotides, the CDR3 is TGCGCCAGCAGCCACACTAGCGGGGGCACAGATACGCAGTATTTT. Protein sequence: CASSHTSGGTDTQYF.

The chain is built from TRBV5-1 and TRBJ2-2; maybe TRBD1 (6 bases). This CDR3 spans 15 amino acids. Trimming cost V 3 bases and J 6 bases, with 15 bases left between them. Germline-derived CDR1 and CDR2 are SGHRS and YFSETQ. Here the CDR3 reads CASSWDTRVAGELFF. The DNA for the CDR3 is TGCGCCAGCAGCTGGGACACCCGAGTGGCCGGGGAGCTGTTTTTT.

This clonotype was seen at least ten times. The V and J genes are TRBV20-1 and TRBJ2-7; 14 nucleotides line up with TRBD2. Germline CDR1 is DFQATT and CDR2 is SNEGSKA (reference sequence). V shed 3 bases, J shed 4 bases, and the junction held 5 bases outside the gene matches. The CDR3 length is 15 residues. CDR3 in DNA: TGCAGTGCTAGTGAAGGGACTAGCGGGGGTTACGAGCAGTACTTC. Translated, it gives CSASEGTSGGYEQYF.